A single sample is the source of the 2 T cell receptor beta chains below, sequenced in a study of response to subunit inactivated influenza vaccine. In TCRdb, the RT-PCR reads were re-called with MiXCR into one record per CDR3 protein. Among some 600,000 distinct CDR3 sequences listed, less than 15% were seen once. The sequences come from PBMCs from blood, collected roughly 15 days before vaccination. These receptors all stem from a man aged 50 to 59 who received an inactivated influenza vaccine.

This chain links TRBV11-3 with TRBJ2-3; the D gene is possibly TRBD1 (5 bases). This CDR3 has 14 residues. Germline V gene sequence: CDR1 SGHNT, CDR2 YENEEA. Trimming took off 6 bases at V and 4 bases at J, with 14 bases between the two ends. The DNA for the CDR3 is TGTGCCAGCAGTCAGGGCTCTGCCGCAGATACGCAGTATTTT. Translation: CASSQGSAADTQYF.

This clonotype was observed a few times. The chain recombines TRBV5-1 with TRBJ2-1, with D perhaps matching TRBD1 or TRBD2 (6 bases each). CDR1 is SGHRS, CDR2 YFSETQ, per germline. The CDR3 runs to 16 residues. The V gene lost 4 bases and the J gene lost 1 base, with 15 bases spanning the gap. The DNA for the CDR3 is TGCGCCAGCAGCGGGTTCGGGGGCCAGTCCTACAATGAGCAGTTCTTC. Amino acids: CASSGFGGQSYNEQFF.